The source of this T cell receptor (beta chain) is a study of radiation and T cells in renal cell carcinoma. Trimming took 5 bases from V and 2 from J; bases not matched to a gene: 9. The CDR3 sequence is 16 residues long. CDR1 is ENHRY, CDR2 SYGVKD, per germline. Time point: blood 4 weeks post-SBRT, at nephrectomy. Noted treatment: 15 Gy SBRT to primary tumor, nephrectomy 4 weeks later. Nephrectomy followed 15 Gy stereotactic body radiation by 4 weeks. Clones were read by immunoSEQ multiplex PCR, and TCRdb kept only the in-frame ones, dropping some. This sample has roughly 170,000 clones, with about 87% found just once.

This TCR derives from a woman aged 45-65 years with renal cell carcinoma. Sequenced here: blood, sampled from a patient whose treatment included radiotherapy and nephrectomy. The genes are TRBV10-3 and TRBJ2-3; 8 bases fit TRBD2. CDR3 nucleotide sequence: TGTGCCATCAGTCCCCGGGACGGGGGGGACACAGATACGCAGTATTTT. As protein: CAISPRDGGDTDTQYF.